This is a list of T cell receptor beta chains from one sample in a study of OX40 agonist ivuxolimab in advanced cancers. Assay used: immunoSEQ multiplex PCR; TCRdb lists only in-frame clones, some missing. Altogether around 94,000 clones are present, 80% to 95% being singletons, with the ten largest covering less than 3.5%. The sample here was CD4+ or CD8+ T cells sorted from blood, taken in a trial of the OX40 agonist ivuxolimab. The receptors come from an adult with an advanced solid tumor such as melanoma, head and neck, liver or kidney cancer. Each CDR3 is given with its conserved first and last residue. D genes are given only for firm matches. The size field is filled for only some rows; it gives once, few, many or a size class.

D gene: TRBD2
V gene: TRBV14
J gene: TRBJ2-7
clone size: -
CDR3 DNA: TGTGCCAGCAGCCAAGATGGGACTAGCGGTTACGAGCAGTACTTC
CDR3 protein: CASSQDGTSGYEQYF

D gene: -
V gene: TRBV5-6
J gene: TRBJ2-1
clone size: -
CDR3 DNA: TGTGCCAGCAGCTTGGGTCGAGAGCAGTTCTTC
CDR3 protein: CASSLGREQFF

D gene: -
V gene: TRBV19
J gene: TRBJ2-1
clone size: -
CDR3 DNA: TGTGCCAGTAGTATGGGGCTCGACAATGAGCAGTTCTTC
CDR3 protein: CASSMGLDNEQFF

D gene: -
V gene: TRBV6-6
J gene: TRBJ1-5
clone size: -
CDR3 DNA: TGTGCCAGCAGTTACAAAGGGGGGACTCCGAATCAGCCCCAGCATTTT
CDR3 protein: CASSYKGGTPNQPQHF

D gene: -
V gene: TRBV27
J gene: TRBJ1-6
clone size: -
CDR3 DNA: TGTGCCAGCAGTTTAAGGACGGAGGGGTTGTTCGCCCCCCTCCACTTT
CDR3 protein: CASSLRTEGLFAPLHF

D gene: TRBD1
V gene: TRBV7-6
J gene: TRBJ2-5
clone size: -
CDR3 DNA: TGTGCCAGCAGCTCAGACCTAGACAGGGAGTGGGAGACCCAGTACTTC
CDR3 protein: CASSSDLDREWETQYF

D gene: TRBD2
V gene: TRBV27
J gene: TRBJ2-2
clone size: -
CDR3 DNA: TGTGCCAGCAGTCCTCTAGCGGGGGGCCGTATCGGGGAGCTGTTTTTT
CDR3 protein: CASSPLAGGRIGELFF

D gene: -
V gene: TRBV5-6
J gene: TRBJ2-3
clone size: -
CDR3 DNA: TGTGCCAGCAGCTTGTGGTTGGGGAACAGGGATACGCAGTATTTT
CDR3 protein: CASSLWLGNRDTQYF

D gene: TRBD2
V gene: TRBV5-1
J gene: TRBJ2-7
clone size: once
CDR3 DNA: TGCGCCAGCAGCCCGATCCTAGCGGACTACGAGCAGTACTTC
CDR3 protein: CASSPILADYEQYF

D gene: -
V gene: TRBV7-8
J gene: TRBJ2-5
clone size: -
CDR3 DNA: TGTGCCAGCAGCTTAAACTCCGGAGGGTCAGAGACCCAGTACTTC
CDR3 protein: CASSLNSGGSETQYF

D gene: -
V gene: TRBV2
J gene: TRBJ1-4
clone size: -
CDR3 DNA: TGTGCCAGCAGTACGGGGCAACTTAATGAAAAACTGTTTTTT
CDR3 protein: CASSTGQLNEKLFF

D gene: TRBD1
V gene: TRBV19
J gene: TRBJ2-7
clone size: -
CDR3 DNA: TGTGCCAGTAGTCTTGGGGACAGGGAGGACGAGCAGTACTTC
CDR3 protein: CASSLGDREDEQYF

D gene: TRBD2
V gene: TRBV6-1
J gene: TRBJ2-7
clone size: once
CDR3 DNA: TGTGCCAGTATTAGCGGGGAGGGGTACGAGCAGTACTTC
CDR3 protein: CASISGEGYEQYF

D gene: TRBD1
V gene: TRBV9
J gene: TRBJ2-3
clone size: -
CDR3 DNA: TGTGCCAGCAGCGCGAGGACAGGGATGAGCACAGATACGCAGTATTTT
CDR3 protein: CASSARTGMSTDTQYF

D gene: -
V gene: TRBV6-1
J gene: TRBJ1-5
clone size: -
CDR3 DNA: TGTGCCAGCAGTGAAAAGAAAAGGGTTCAGCCCCAGCATTTT
CDR3 protein: CASSEKKRVQPQHF

D gene: -
V gene: TRBV27
J gene: TRBJ2-7
clone size: -
CDR3 DNA: TGTGCCAGCAGCCAGGCGGGGCAGCGCTACGAGCAGTACTTC
CDR3 protein: CASSQAGQRYEQYF

D gene: -
V gene: TRBV11-2
J gene: TRBJ2-1
clone size: -
CDR3 DNA: TGTGCCAGCAGCTTATCTGGCGAGCAGTTCTTC
CDR3 protein: CASSLSGEQFF

D gene: TRBD1
V gene: TRBV6-5
J gene: TRBJ1-1
clone size: -
CDR3 DNA: TGTGCCAGCAGTTACTCGAGAAGGACAGGGAACACTGAAGCTTTCTTT
CDR3 protein: CASSYSRRTGNTEAFF

D gene: -
V gene: TRBV5-1
J gene: TRBJ2-1
clone size: -
CDR3 DNA: TGCGCCAGCAGCTTGGTTCGGTATGAGGGGGACAATGAGCAGTTCTTC
CDR3 protein: CASSLVRYEGDNEQFF

D gene: TRBD1
V gene: TRBV11-2
J gene: TRBJ2-7
clone size: -
CDR3 DNA: TGTGCCAGCAGCTTAGGGGATCGGGGGACAGGGGGTTTATACGAGCAGTACTTC
CDR3 protein: CASSLGDRGTGGLYEQYF

D gene: -
V gene: TRBV4-1
J gene: TRBJ1-1
clone size: -
CDR3 DNA: TGCGCCAGCAGCCAAGCCCACTCGAACACTGAAGCTTTCTTT
CDR3 protein: CASSQAHSNTEAFF

D gene: -
V gene: TRBV9
J gene: TRBJ1-1
clone size: -
CDR3 DNA: TGTGCCAGCAGCGTAGGGCTCTCGGGGAACACTGAAGCTTTCTTT
CDR3 protein: CASSVGLSGNTEAFF

D gene: TRBD2
V gene: TRBV5-1
J gene: TRBJ2-1
clone size: -
CDR3 DNA: TGCGCCAGCAGCTTGGAGGAGCGGGAGATCGATGAGCAGTTCTTC
CDR3 protein: CASSLEEREIDEQFF

D gene: TRBD1
V gene: TRBV4-1
J gene: TRBJ1-1
clone size: -
CDR3 DNA: TGCGCCAGCAGCCAAACAGGGGTATGGGAGATGGACACTGAAGCTTTCTTT
CDR3 protein: CASSQTGVWEMDTEAFF

D gene: -
V gene: TRBV7-5
J gene: TRBJ1-5
clone size: once
CDR3 DNA: TGTGCCAGAAGCGGGACAGGGGCAGCACAGCCCCAGCATTTT
CDR3 protein: CARSGTGAAQPQHF

D gene: -
V gene: TRBV6-5
J gene: TRBJ2-7
clone size: -
CDR3 DNA: TGTGCCAGCAGTTTCCGACAGATACAACCCACTTACGAGCAGTACTTC
CDR3 protein: CASSFRQIQPTYEQYF

D gene: TRBD1
V gene: TRBV29-1
J gene: TRBJ2-4
clone size: -
CDR3 DNA: TGCAGCGTCTGGACAGGGGGCGATGGCAAAAACATTCAGTACTTC
CDR3 protein: CSVWTGGDGKNIQYF

D gene: -
V gene: TRBV7-6
J gene: TRBJ1-1
clone size: -
CDR3 DNA: TGTGCCAGCAGCCTTGCCCGGGGTACTGAAGCTTTCTTT
CDR3 protein: CASSLARGTEAFF

D gene: -
V gene: TRBV14
J gene: TRBJ1-2
clone size: -
CDR3 DNA: TGTGCCAGCAGCCAAGATCCGTATGACAGACTTGACGGCTACACCTTC
CDR3 protein: CASSQDPYDRLDGYTF

D gene: -
V gene: TRBV19
J gene: TRBJ2-1
clone size: -
CDR3 DNA: TGTGCCAGTAGCGGGGAGCAACACTACAATGAGCAGTTCTTC
CDR3 protein: CASSGEQHYNEQFF

D gene: -
V gene: TRBV5-4
J gene: TRBJ1-1
clone size: -
CDR3 DNA: TGTGCCAGCAGCTTGGACAGGATGAACACTGAAGCTTTCTTT
CDR3 protein: CASSLDRMNTEAFF

D gene: TRBD1
V gene: TRBV15
J gene: TRBJ1-2
clone size: -
CDR3 DNA: TGTGCCACCAGCCCCGACAGGGCTAACTATGGCTACACCTTC
CDR3 protein: CATSPDRANYGYTF

D gene: TRBD1
V gene: TRBV5-6
J gene: TRBJ2-2
clone size: -
CDR3 DNA: TGTGCCAGCAGCTTGGTCCGGACAGGGGCCGGGGAGCTGTTTTTT
CDR3 protein: CASSLVRTGAGELFF

D gene: -
V gene: TRBV11-2
J gene: TRBJ1-4
clone size: -
CDR3 DNA: TGTGCCAGCAGCTTAGCCTTTCAGGGAGACACTAATGAAAAACTGTTTTTT
CDR3 protein: CASSLAFQGDTNEKLFF

D gene: -
V gene: TRBV5-1
J gene: TRBJ2-7
clone size: -
CDR3 DNA: TGCGCCAGCAGCGTGGAACCCTCAAGGGTAGGCTACGAGCAGTACTTC
CDR3 protein: CASSVEPSRVGYEQYF

D gene: TRBD2
V gene: TRBV12-5
J gene: TRBJ2-3
clone size: -
CDR3 DNA: TGTGCTAGTGGTTTAGGGCTAGCGGGGGCCACAGATACGCAGTATTTT
CDR3 protein: CASGLGLAGATDTQYF

D gene: TRBD1
V gene: TRBV11-2
J gene: TRBJ2-7
clone size: once
CDR3 DNA: TGTGCCAGCAGCCCCGGACAGGGTGTATACGAGCAGTACTTC
CDR3 protein: CASSPGQGVYEQYF

D gene: -
V gene: TRBV15
J gene: TRBJ2-1
clone size: -
CDR3 DNA: TGTGCCACCAGCTTCCCCCCTGGGCGAGTGAATGAGCAGTTCTTC
CDR3 protein: CATSFPPGRVNEQFF

D gene: TRBD2
V gene: TRBV5-1
J gene: TRBJ2-1
clone size: -
CDR3 DNA: TGCGCCAGCACCCTAAGCGGGAGTGGAGGCAATGAGCAGTTCTTC
CDR3 protein: CASTLSGSGGNEQFF

D gene: -
V gene: TRBV11-2
J gene: TRBJ2-5
clone size: -
CDR3 DNA: TGTGCCAGCAGGCAGGGTGGACGTGAAGAGACCCAGTACTTC
CDR3 protein: CASRQGGREETQYF